A selection of T cell receptor beta chains follows, all from one sample in a study of regulatory T cells in long-lasting Graves disease. Using its own MiXCR run on the multiplex PCR reads, TCRdb lists one record per CDR3 protein. The data show approximately 540,000 distinct CDR3 sequences, with around 12% seen just once and approximately 9.6% held by the top ten. This same sample was also part of a study on T cells in Graves' hyperthyroidism and ophthalmopathy.

The sample in question was peripheral blood mononuclear cells (PBMCs), obtained at new diagnosis, from a patient treated with antithyroid drugs. Every receptor here comes from a woman aged 25 to 39 with Graves disease. The CDR3 runs from the conserved cysteine through the conserved F or W. Fields, in order: clone size, V gene, CDR3 protein. Only some rows state a clone size, as once, few, many or a class for expanded clones.

few	TRBV25-1	CASSDGTARFSALHF
many	TRBV6-2/TRBV6-3	CASSDPAGPPGNTEAFF
many	TRBV11-2	CASSSYRLDRGALHF
few	TRBV20-1	CSASSGTGNQPQHF
few	TRBV7-9	CASSLVGLGNSPLHF
-	TRBV27	CASSPFFEGGNEQFF
few	TRBV2	CASSEAGQVTYEQYF
few	TRBV6-1	CAIRSGANVLTF
many	TRBV7-3	CASSPQSGLFYEQYF
-	TRBV7-2	CASSLMGAAYEQYF